This T cell receptor beta chain came from a study of T cells expressing NK-cell markers. Study summary: One of eight sequenced donors was HCMV-seronegative; the other seven were seropositive.

Study results and caveats: The study found dominant NKG2C+ clonotypes at roughly 1.0-7.5% of CD8+ T cells in five or six donors.

Points on this clonotype: The antigen is undetermined.

From its re-call of the 5' RACE reads, TCRdb lists each CDR3 protein once, without DNA. Seen in this sample are roughly 300,000 distinct CDR3 sequences; the ten most common clones hold around 4.3%. This clonotype originated in a woman between 18 and 75 years old in good health. Input material: blood T cells: a sorted CD56 or NKG2C T cell subset, CD4+ or CD8+ T cells, or bulk PBMC T cells (not recorded which).

CDR3 region: CSATREDPVAQYF. The V gene is TRBV20-1, the J gene TRBJ2-5; the TCRdb D gene call, TRBD1, has no DNA to confirm it. The CDR3 is 13 amino acids. The V gene's germline CDR1 is DFQATT and CDR2 SNEGSKA (reference sequence).